This T cell receptor beta chain derives from a study of cytomegalovirus exposure and HLA in healthy donors. Looking at the study overall: Drawn from HLA-typed donors, 83 million or so unique TCRs were held in an early data release. Of roughly 400 genotyped donors, 81% clustered with self-reported Caucasian donors. Whole-study findings and limits: A list of around 160 TCR beta chains associated with cytomegalovirus was given.

CDR3 length: 14 amino acids. With 2 bases clipped from V and 5 bases from J, the junction kept 4 bases outside the gene matches. Germline V gene sequence: CDR1 SGHRS, CDR2 YFSETQ. This clone was picked up one time. Antigen unknown. PCR used 60 Vbeta primers and 13 Jbeta primers. Measured with immunoSEQ multiplex PCR; TCRdb has only the in-frame clones, and not every one. The table records just under 250,000 clones, 82% of them present only once. What was sequenced was PBMCs. The sequence was obtained from a woman aged 40 to 50 in good health and CMV-seropositive. The rearrangement joins TRBV5-1 to TRBJ2-5; the match to TRBD1 covers 9 bases. Written as DNA, the CDR3 is TGCGCCAGCAGCTTTGGGACAGGGAGGGAGACCCAGTACTTC. Its translation is CASSFGTGRETQYF.